Below, one T cell receptor (beta chain) is given with its context. Measured with immunoSEQ multiplex PCR; TCRdb has only the in-frame clones, and not every one. The top ten hold about 0.4% of the sample, which has fewer than 1.8 million clones, approximately 98.5% seen once. This record comes from a study of shared clonotypes between healthy human individuals. CDR3 length: 15 amino acids. Germline CDR1 and CDR2: SGHAT and FQNNGV. Trimming stripped 1 base from V and 3 bases from J, with 13 bases between. The receptor was isolated from a man aged 25-40 years in good health. Specimen: naive CD4+ T cells sorted from blood. Subset noted: CD45RA+ positively selected. The rearrangement joins TRBV11-2 to TRBJ2-7, with a tentative D call TRBD2 (6 bases). CDR3: CASSLVGGELYEQYF. The CDR3 region has the DNA TGTGCCAGCAGCTTAGTGGGGGGAGAACTCTACGAGCAGTACTTC. Drawing the rest from reference TRBV11-2 and TRBJ2-7, the complete variable domain is EAGVAQSPRYKIIEKRQSVAFWCNPISGHATLYWYQQILGQGPKLLIQFQNNGVVDDSQLPKDRFSAERLKGVDSTLKIQPAKLEDSAVYLCASSLVGGELYEQYFGPGTRLTVT.